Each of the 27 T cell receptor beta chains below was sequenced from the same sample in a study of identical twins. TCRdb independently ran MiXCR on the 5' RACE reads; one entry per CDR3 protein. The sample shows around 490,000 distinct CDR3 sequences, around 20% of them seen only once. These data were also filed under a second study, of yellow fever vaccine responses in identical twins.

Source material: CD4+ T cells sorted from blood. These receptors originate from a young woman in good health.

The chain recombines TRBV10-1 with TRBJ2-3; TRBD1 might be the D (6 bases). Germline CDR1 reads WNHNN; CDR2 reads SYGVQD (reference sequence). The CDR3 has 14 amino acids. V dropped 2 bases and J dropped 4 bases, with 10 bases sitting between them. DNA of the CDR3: TGCGCCAGCAGTGAGGGCAGGGGATCAGATACGCAGTATTTT. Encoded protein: CASSEGRGSDTQYF.

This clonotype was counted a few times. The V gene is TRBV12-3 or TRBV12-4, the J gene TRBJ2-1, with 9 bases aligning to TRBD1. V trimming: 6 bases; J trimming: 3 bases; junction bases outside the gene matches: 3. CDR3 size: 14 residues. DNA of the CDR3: TGTGCCAGCAGGGACAGGGGCAACTACAATGAGCAGTTCTTC. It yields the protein CASRDRGNYNEQFF.

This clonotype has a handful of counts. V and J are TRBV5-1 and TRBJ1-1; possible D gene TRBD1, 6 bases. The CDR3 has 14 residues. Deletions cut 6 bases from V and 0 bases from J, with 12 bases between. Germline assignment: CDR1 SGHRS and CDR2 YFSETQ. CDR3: CASTRGGMNTEAFF. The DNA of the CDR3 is TGCGCCAGCACCCGGGGGGGCATGAACACTGAAGCTTTCTTT. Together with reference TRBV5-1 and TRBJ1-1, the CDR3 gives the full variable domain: KAGVTQTPRYLIKTRGQQVTLSCSPISGHRSVSWYQQTPGQGLQFLFEYFSETQRNKGNFPGRFSGRQFSNSRSEMNVSTLELGDSALYLCASTRGGMNTEAFFGQGTRLTVV.

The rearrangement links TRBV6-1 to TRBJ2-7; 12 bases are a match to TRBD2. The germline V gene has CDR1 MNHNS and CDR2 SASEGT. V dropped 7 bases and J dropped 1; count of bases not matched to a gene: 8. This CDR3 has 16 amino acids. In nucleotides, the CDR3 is TGTGCCAGCACCGCGCTGGGGACTAGCGGGTCCTACGAGCAGTACTTC. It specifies CASTALGTSGSYEQYF.

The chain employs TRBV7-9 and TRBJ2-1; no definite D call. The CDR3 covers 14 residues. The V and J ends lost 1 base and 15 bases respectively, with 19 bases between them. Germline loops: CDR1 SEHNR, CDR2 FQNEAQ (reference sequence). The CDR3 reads CASSLVLTEPLGFF. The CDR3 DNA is TGTGCCAGCAGCTTAGTCCTTACTGAACCACTGGGGTTCTTC. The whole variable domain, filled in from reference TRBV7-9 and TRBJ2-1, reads DTGVSQNPRHKITKRGQNVTFRCDPISEHNRLYWYRQTLGQGPEFLTYFQNEAQLEKSRLLSDRFSAERPKGSFSTLEIQRTEQGDSAMYLCASSLVLTEPLGFFGPGTRLTVL.

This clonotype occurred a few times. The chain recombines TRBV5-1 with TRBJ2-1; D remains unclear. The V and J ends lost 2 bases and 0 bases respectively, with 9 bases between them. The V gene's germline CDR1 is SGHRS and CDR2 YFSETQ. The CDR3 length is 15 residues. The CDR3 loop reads CASSFELSSYNEQFF. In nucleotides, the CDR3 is TGCGCCAGCAGCTTCGAGTTAAGCTCCTACAATGAGCAGTTCTTC.

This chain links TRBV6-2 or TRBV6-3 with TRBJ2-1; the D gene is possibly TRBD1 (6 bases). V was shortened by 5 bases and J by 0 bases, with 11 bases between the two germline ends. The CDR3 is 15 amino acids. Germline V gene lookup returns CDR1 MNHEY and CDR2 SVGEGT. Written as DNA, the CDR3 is TGTGCCAGCAGTGGCCGGACAGACTCCTACAATGAGCAGTTCTTC. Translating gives CASSGRTDSYNEQFF.

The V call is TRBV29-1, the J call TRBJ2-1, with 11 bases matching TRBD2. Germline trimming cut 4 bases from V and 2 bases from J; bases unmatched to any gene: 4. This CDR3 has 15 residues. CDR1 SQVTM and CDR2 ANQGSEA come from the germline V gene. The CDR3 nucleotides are TGCAGCGTTGTAGCGGGAGGGGGTCCCTACAATGAGCAGTTCTTC. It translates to CSVVAGGGPYNEQFF.

CDR3 amino acids: CSATLWAFEQFF. In nucleotides, the CDR3 is TGCAGTGCTACCCTTTGGGCTTTTGAGCAGTTCTTC. The chain has TRBV20-1 and TRBJ2-1; D gene uncertain. The CDR3 extends over 12 amino acids. Per the germline V gene, CDR1 is DFQATT and CDR2 is SNEGSKA (reference sequence). V shed 4 bases and J shed 9 bases, with 13 bases lying between them.

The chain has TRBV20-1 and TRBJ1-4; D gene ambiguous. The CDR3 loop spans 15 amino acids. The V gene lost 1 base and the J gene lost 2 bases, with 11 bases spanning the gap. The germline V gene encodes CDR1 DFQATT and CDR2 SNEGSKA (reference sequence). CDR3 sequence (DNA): TGCAGTGCTAGAGGCGGGTCAGAGACTAATGAAAAACTGTTTTTT. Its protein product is CSARGGSETNEKLFF.

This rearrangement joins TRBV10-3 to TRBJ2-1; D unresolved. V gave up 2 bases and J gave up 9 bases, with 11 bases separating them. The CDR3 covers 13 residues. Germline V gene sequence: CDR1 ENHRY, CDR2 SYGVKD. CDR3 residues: CAISELTVSEQFF. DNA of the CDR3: TGTGCCATCAGTGAGCTCACCGTTAGTGAGCAGTTCTTC.

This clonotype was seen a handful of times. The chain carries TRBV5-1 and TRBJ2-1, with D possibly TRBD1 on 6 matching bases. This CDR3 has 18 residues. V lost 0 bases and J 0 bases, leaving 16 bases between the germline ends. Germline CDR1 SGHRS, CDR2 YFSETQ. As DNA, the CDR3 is TGCGCCAGCAGCTTGGGGACAGCGTTATTTTACTCCTACAATGAGCAGTTCTTC. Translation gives CASSLGTALFYSYNEQFF. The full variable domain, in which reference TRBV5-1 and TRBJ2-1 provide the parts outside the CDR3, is KAGVTQTPRYLIKTRGQQVTLSCSPISGHRSVSWYQQTPGQGLQFLFEYFSETQRNKGNFPGRFSGRQFSNSRSEMNVSTLELGDSALYLCASSLGTALFYSYNEQFFGPGTRLTVL.

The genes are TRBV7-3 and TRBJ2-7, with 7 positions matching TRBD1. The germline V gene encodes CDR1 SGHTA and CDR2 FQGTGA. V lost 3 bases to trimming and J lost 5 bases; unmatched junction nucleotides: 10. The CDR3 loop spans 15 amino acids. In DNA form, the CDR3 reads TGTGCCAGCAGCTTTGAGCCGGGACAGCTGAACGAGCAGTACTTC. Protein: CASSFEPGQLNEQYF.

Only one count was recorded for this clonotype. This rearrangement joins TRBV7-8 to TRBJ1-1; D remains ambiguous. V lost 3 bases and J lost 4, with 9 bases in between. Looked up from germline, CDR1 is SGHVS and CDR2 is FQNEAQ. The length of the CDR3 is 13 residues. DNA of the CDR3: TGTGCCAGCAGCTTTAATCTGGCCACTGAAGCTTTCTTT. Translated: CASSFNLATEAFF.

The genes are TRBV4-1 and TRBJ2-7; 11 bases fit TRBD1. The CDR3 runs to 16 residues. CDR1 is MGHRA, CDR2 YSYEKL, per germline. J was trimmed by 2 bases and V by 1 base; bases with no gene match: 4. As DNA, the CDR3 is TGCGCCAGCAGCCAAGGGTGGGGACAGGGGGCCTACGAGCAGTACTTC. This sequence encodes CASSQGWGQGAYEQYF.

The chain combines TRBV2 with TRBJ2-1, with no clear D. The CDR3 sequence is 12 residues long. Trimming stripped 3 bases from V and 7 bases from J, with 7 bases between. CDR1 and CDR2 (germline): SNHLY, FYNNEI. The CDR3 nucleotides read TGTGCCAGCAGTGAGTCCGTTAATGAGCAGTTCTTC. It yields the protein CASSESVNEQFF.

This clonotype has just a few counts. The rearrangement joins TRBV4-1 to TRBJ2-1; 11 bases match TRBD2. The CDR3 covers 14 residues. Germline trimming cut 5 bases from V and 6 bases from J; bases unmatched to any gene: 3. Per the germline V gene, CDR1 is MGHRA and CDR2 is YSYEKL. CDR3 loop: CASSVAGGGNEQFF. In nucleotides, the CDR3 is TGCGCCAGCAGCGTAGCGGGAGGGGGCAATGAGCAGTTCTTC.

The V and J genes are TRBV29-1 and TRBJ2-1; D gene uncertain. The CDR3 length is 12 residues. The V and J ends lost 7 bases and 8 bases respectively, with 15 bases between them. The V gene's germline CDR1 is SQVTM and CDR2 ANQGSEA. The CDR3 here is CSARKLRDEQFF. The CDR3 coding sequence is TGCAGCGCCCGTAAACTCCGAGATGAGCAGTTCTTC.

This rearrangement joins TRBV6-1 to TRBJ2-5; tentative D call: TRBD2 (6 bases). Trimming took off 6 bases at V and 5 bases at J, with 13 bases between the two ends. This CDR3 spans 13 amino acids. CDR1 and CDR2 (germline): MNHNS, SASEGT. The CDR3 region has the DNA TGTGCCAGCAGCTCGACTAGACGGGAGACCCAGTACTTC. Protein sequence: CASSSTRRETQYF.

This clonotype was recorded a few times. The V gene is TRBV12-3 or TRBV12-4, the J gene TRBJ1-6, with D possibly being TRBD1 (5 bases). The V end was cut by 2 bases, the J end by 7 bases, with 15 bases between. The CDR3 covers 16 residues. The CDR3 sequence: CASSLFGRGKNSPLHF. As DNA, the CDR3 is TGTGCCAGCAGTTTATTTGGTCGGGGGAAGAATTCACCCCTCCACTTT.

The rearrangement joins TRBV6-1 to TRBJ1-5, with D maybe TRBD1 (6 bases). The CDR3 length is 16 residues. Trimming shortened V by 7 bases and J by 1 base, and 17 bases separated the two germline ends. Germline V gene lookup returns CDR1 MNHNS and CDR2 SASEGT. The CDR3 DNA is TGTGCCAGCACCGTGGGAGGGGGAAGGAGCAATCAGCCCCAGCATTTT. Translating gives CASTVGGGRSNQPQHF.

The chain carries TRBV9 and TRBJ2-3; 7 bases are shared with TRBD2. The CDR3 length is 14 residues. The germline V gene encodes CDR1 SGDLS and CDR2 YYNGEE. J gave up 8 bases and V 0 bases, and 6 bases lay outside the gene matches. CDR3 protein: CASSVALAGATQYF. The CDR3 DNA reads TGTGCCAGCAGCGTAGCGCTTGCGGGAGCTACGCAGTATTTT. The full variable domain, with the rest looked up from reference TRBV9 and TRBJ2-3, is DSGVTQTPKHLITATGQRVTLRCSPRSGDLSVYWYQQSLDQGLQFLIQYYNGEERAKGNILERFSAQQFPDLHSELNLSSLELGDSALYFCASSVALAGATQYFGPGTRLTVL.

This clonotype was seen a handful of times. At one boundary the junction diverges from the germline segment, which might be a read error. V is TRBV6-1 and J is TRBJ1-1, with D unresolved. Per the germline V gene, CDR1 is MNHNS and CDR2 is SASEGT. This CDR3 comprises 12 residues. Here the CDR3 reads CASTMGNTEVFF. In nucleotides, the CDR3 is TGTGCCAGCACAATGGGGAACACTGAAGTTTTCTTT.

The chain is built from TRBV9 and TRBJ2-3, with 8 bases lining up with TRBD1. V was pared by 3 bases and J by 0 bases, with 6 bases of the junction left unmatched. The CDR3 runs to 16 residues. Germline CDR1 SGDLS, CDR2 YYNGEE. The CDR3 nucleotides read TGTGCCAGCAGCGAAGGACAGGGATTCAGCACAGATACGCAGTATTTT. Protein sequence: CASSEGQGFSTDTQYF.

The CDR3 nucleotides read TGTGCCAGCAGCTATGGGACAGACAATCAGCCCCAGCATTTT. This sequence encodes CASSYGTDNQPQHF. The chain couples TRBV12-3 or TRBV12-4 to TRBJ1-5; 7 bases fit TRBD1. With V trimmed by 6 bases and J by 3 bases, 5 bases remained unmatched. This CDR3 spans 14 amino acids.

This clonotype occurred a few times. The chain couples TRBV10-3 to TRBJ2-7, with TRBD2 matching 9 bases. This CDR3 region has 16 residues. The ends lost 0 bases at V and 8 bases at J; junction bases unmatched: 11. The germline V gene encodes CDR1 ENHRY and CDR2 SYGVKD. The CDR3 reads CAISESLASGIWKQYF. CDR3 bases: TGTGCCATCAGTGAGTCGTTGGCTAGCGGGATCTGGAAGCAGTACTTC.

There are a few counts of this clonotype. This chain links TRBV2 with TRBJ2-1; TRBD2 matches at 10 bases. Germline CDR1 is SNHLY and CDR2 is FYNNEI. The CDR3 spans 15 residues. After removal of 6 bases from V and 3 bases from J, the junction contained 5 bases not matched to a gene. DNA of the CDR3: TGTGCCAGCAGGGAGCGGGAGGGGTACTACAATGAGCAGTTCTTC. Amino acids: CASREREGYYNEQFF.